These T cell receptor beta chains were read from a single sample in a study of blood T cell repertoires in COVID-19. This table comes from immunoSEQ multiplex PCR, and its TCRdb copy is limited to in-frame clones, with some not included. Among around 250,000 clones listed, about 81% were seen once. The sample taken for sequencing was PBMCs or T cells enriched from blood (not recorded which). Receptor source: a man under 40 with acute COVID-19. The CDR3 runs from the conserved cysteine through the conserved F or W. D genes are given only for firm matches. Clone sizes are given selectively: once, few, many, or a class where the clone is expanded.

J | size | D | V | CDR3 | DNA
TRBJ2-1 | NA | TRBD2 | TRBV6-6 | CASSRAQLAGGNNEQFF | TGTGCCAGCAGTCGCGCCCAACTAGCGGGGGGGAACAATGAGCAGTTCTTC
TRBJ1-2 | once | NA | TRBV11-2 | CASSLDHRSDYGYTF | TGTGCCAGCAGCTTAGATCACAGGAGCGACTATGGCTACACCTTC
TRBJ2-1 | once | NA | TRBV5-1 | CASSPGDDSYNEQFF | TGCGCCAGCAGCCCAGGGGACGACTCCTACAATGAGCAGTTCTTC
TRBJ2-5 | NA | NA | TRBV11-2 | CASSRRTGTQETQYF | TGTGCCAGCAGTCGAAGAACAGGGACCCAAGAGACCCAGTACTTC
TRBJ1-2 | NA | NA | TRBV7-8 | CASSLAGSRDGYTF | TGTGCCAGCAGCTTAGCAGGCTCCAGGGATGGCTACACCTTC
TRBJ2-6 | NA | NA | TRBV18 | CASSPDRTGANVLTF | TGTGCCAGCTCACCTGACAGGACTGGGGCCAACGTCCTGACTTTC
TRBJ1-3 | NA | NA | TRBV27 | CARAEGAGNTIYF | TGTGCCCGCGCCGAGGGGGCTGGAAACACCATATATTTT
TRBJ1-6 | NA | TRBD1 | TRBV5-1 | CASSLEGQGASPLHF | TGCGCCAGCAGCTTGGAGGGACAGGGCGCCTCACCCCTCCACTTT
TRBJ1-5 | NA | NA | TRBV5-5 | CASSLGQEIWGQPQHF | TGTGCCAGCAGCTTGGGACAGGAGATTTGGGGTCAGCCCCAGCATTTT
TRBJ1-3 | NA | TRBD1 | TRBV25-1 | CASSENTRTGEKNTIYF | TGTGCCAGCAGTGAGAACACAAGGACAGGGGAAAAAAACACCATATATTTT
TRBJ1-6 | once | NA | TRBV2 | CASPESDRGDSPLHF | TGTGCCAGCCCGGAGTCCGATCGCGGGGATTCACCCCTCCACTTT
TRBJ2-2 | NA | TRBD2 | TRBV19 | CASKGLAGVTMAGELFF | TGTGCCAGTAAAGGACTAGCGGGGGTAACGATGGCCGGGGAGCTGTTTTTT
TRBJ1-1 | NA | NA | TRBV5-1 | CASSAGMNTEAFF | TGCGCCAGCAGCGCAGGGATGAACACTGAAGCTTTCTTT
TRBJ1-1 | NA | NA | TRBV12-3/TRBV12-4 | CASSLGRGTEAFF | TGTGCCAGCAGTTTAGGCAGGGGCACTGAAGCTTTCTTT
TRBJ2-3 | NA | NA | TRBV9 | CASSVGGSSTDTQYF | TGTGCCAGCAGCGTGGGGGGTTCCTCGACAGATACGCAGTATTTT
TRBJ2-2 | NA | TRBD2 | TRBV6-4 | CASSGEREPGNGELFF | TGTGCCAGCAGTGGAGAGCGGGAGCCAGGAAACGGGGAGCTGTTTTTT
TRBJ2-1 | NA | NA | TRBV7-3 | CASSLTPGRSYNEQFF | TGTGCCAGCAGCTTAACCCCCGGGAGATCCTACAATGAGCAGTTCTTC
TRBJ1-1 | NA | TRBD1 | TRBV19 | CATRQWGGDRGNTEAFF | TGTGCCACCAGGCAATGGGGGGGGGACAGGGGAAACACTGAAGCTTTCTTT
TRBJ1-2 | NA | TRBD1 | TRBV19 | CASSPTGAVGYTF | TGTGCCAGTAGCCCCACAGGGGCGGTTGGCTACACCTTC
TRBJ1-6 | NA | TRBD1 | TRBV5-1 | CASSLNGQGSTNSPLHF | TGCGCCAGCAGCTTGAATGGACAGGGAAGTACCAATTCACCCCTCCACTTT
TRBJ1-4 | NA | NA | TRBV14 | CASSHNPLYATNEKLFF | TGTGCCAGCAGCCACAACCCCCTCTATGCAACTAATGAAAAACTGTTTTTT
TRBJ2-3 | once | NA | TRBV10-2 | CASGRQLTGDTQYF | TGCGCCAGCGGTAGACAGTTAACGGGAGATACGCAGTATTTT
TRBJ1-6 | NA | TRBD1 | TRBV5-1 | CASSKQGAQSPLHF | TGCGCCAGCAGTAAACAGGGGGCTCAGTCACCCCTCCACTTT
TRBJ1-2 | NA | NA | TRBV5-1 | CASSEETYGYTF | TGCGCCAGCAGCGAGGAGACCTATGGCTACACCTTC
TRBJ1-6 | NA | TRBD1 | TRBV7-2 | CASSLGQLNNSPLHF | TGTGCCAGCAGCTTGGGACAGCTTAATAATTCACCCCTCCACTTT
TRBJ2-3 | NA | NA | TRBV3-1/TRBV3-2 | CASSQLAGYGTDTQYF | TGTGCCAGCAGCCAATTAGCAGGGTACGGAACAGATACGCAGTATTTT
TRBJ1-2 | NA | TRBD1 | TRBV10-3 | CAISESTGLSWGQNLYGYTF | TGTGCCATCAGTGAGTCGACAGGGTTAAGTTGGGGACAGAACCTCTATGGCTACACCTTC
TRBJ1-5 | NA | NA | TRBV3-1/TRBV3-2 | CASSQGANQPQHF | TGTGCCAGCAGCCAAGGCGCGAATCAGCCCCAGCATTTT
TRBJ1-2 | NA | TRBD1 | TRBV19 | CASRGQGAFGYTF | TGTGCCAGTAGAGGACAGGGGGCTTTTGGCTACACCTTC
TRBJ2-1 | NA | NA | TRBV5-5 | CASNIGGTRLANNEQFF | TGTGCCAGCAATATCGGCGGGACAAGACTAGCCAACAATGAGCAGTTCTTC
TRBJ1-2 | few | TRBD1 | TRBV28 | CASSLGQAGLGYTF | TGTGCCAGCAGCCTAGGACAGGCCGGGCTTGGCTACACCTTC
TRBJ2-3 | few | NA | TRBV4-3 | CASSQATGALTPDTQYF | TGCGCCAGCAGCCAGGCTACGGGAGCCCTAACCCCAGATACGCAGTATTTT
TRBJ2-3 | NA | TRBD2 | TRBV9 | CASGSTGGRTDTQYF | TGTGCCAGCGGGTCGACGGGAGGCAGGACAGATACGCAGTATTTT
TRBJ1-1 | NA | NA | TRBV5-4 | CASRGELGDLPNTEAFF | TGTGCCAGCAGAGGAGAGCTAGGGGATTTACCTAACACTGAAGCTTTCTTT
TRBJ1-1 | few | NA | TRBV7-6 | CASSLNSVYRPDIEAFF | TGTGCCAGCAGCCTCAACAGTGTCTACCGTCCAGACATTGAAGCTTTCTTT
TRBJ1-2 | NA | NA | TRBV19 | CASSIRSSSGYTF | TGTGCCAGTAGTATCCGGAGCTCCTCGGGCTACACCTTC
TRBJ1-1 | NA | NA | TRBV27 | CASRGGGTEAFF | TGTGCCAGCAGGGGAGGGGGCACTGAAGCTTTCTTT
TRBJ2-3 | NA | NA | TRBV18 | CASSPPSVADTQYF | TGTGCCAGCTCACCTCCTTCTGTTGCAGATACGCAGTATTTT
TRBJ2-1 | NA | NA | TRBV9 | CASSVERGGTLAEQFF | TGTGCCAGCAGCGTAGAGAGGGGGGGGACTCTAGCTGAGCAGTTCTTC
TRBJ2-1 | NA | NA | TRBV12-5 | CASGEERDREQFF | TGTGCTAGTGGTGAGGAGAGAGACAGGGAGCAGTTCTTC
TRBJ1-1 | NA | NA | TRBV21-1 | CASRRGTSTEAFF | TGTGCCAGCAGGCGGGGAACGAGCACTGAAGCTTTCTTT
TRBJ2-5 | NA | NA | TRBV10-1 | CASSDSPAGRLETQYF | TGCGCCAGCAGTGACAGCCCGGCGGGGAGGTTGGAGACCCAGTACTTC
TRBJ2-5 | few | TRBD1 | TRBV3-1/TRBV3-2 | CASSPGTVGETQYF | TGTGCCAGCAGCCCTGGGACAGTCGGAGAGACCCAGTACTTC
TRBJ1-1 | NA | TRBD1 | TRBV14 | CASSQIHRGRNTEAFF | TGTGCCAGCAGCCAAATACACAGGGGTCGGAACACTGAAGCTTTCTTT
TRBJ2-1 | NA | TRBD2 | TRBV4-3 | CASSPGSGSDNEQFF | TGCGCCAGCAGCCCCGGGAGCGGGAGTGACAATGAGCAGTTCTTC
TRBJ1-1 | NA | NA | TRBV30 | CAWNGLVNTEAFF | TGTGCCTGGAATGGGCTCGTGAACACTGAAGCTTTCTTT
TRBJ1-5 | NA | NA | TRBV15 | CATSRDRRGNQPQHF | TGTGCCACCAGCAGAGATCGTAGGGGAAATCAGCCCCAGCATTTT
TRBJ1-3 | few | NA | TRBV5-1 | CASSPDVGYTIYF | TGTGCCAGCAGCCCCGACGTCGGGTACACCATATATTTT
TRBJ1-2 | NA | NA | TRBV3-1/TRBV3-2 | CASRRMQGSYGYTF | TGTGCCAGCAGGAGAATGCAGGGGAGCTATGGCTACACCTTC
TRBJ2-2 | many | NA | TRBV6-2/TRBV6-3 | CASSYPAGYSNTGELFF | TGTGCCAGCAGTTACCCTGCGGGGTATTCGAACACCGGGGAGCTGTTTTTT
TRBJ2-2 | NA | TRBD2 | TRBV18 | CASSPRGLAGATNTGELFF | TGTGCCAGCTCACCCCGGGGGCTAGCGGGGGCCACGAACACCGGGGAGCTGTTTTTT
TRBJ2-5 | NA | NA | TRBV18 | CASSPFGSQETQYF | TGTGCCAGCTCACCATTCGGGTCCCAAGAGACCCAGTACTTC
TRBJ1-6 | NA | NA | TRBV25-1 | CASSEGQNSPLHF | TGTGCCAGCAGTGAAGGACAGAATTCACCCCTCCACTTT
TRBJ1-4 | NA | TRBD1 | TRBV19 | CASSTRTGLYEKLFF | TGTGCCAGTAGTACCCGGACAGGGCTTTATGAAAAACTGTTTTTT
TRBJ1-4 | NA | TRBD1 | TRBV28 | CASSRPTGPNEKLFF | TGTGCCAGCAGCCGTCCGACAGGGCCCAATGAAAAACTGTTTTTT
TRBJ2-3 | NA | NA | TRBV3-1/TRBV3-2 | CASRQAGGRTDTQYF | TGTGCCAGCAGACAAGCCGGGGGGCGCACAGATACGCAGTATTTT
TRBJ1-1 | NA | NA | TRBV19 | CASSIGGRVTEAFF | TGTGCCAGTAGTATTGGAGGGAGGGTCACTGAAGCTTTCTTT
TRBJ1-1 | NA | NA | TRBV6-2/TRBV6-3 | CASSYSTVEAFF | TGTGCCAGCAGTTACTCGACAGTTGAAGCTTTCTTT
TRBJ2-2 | NA | NA | TRBV5-1 | CASQIHGGGELFF | TGCGCCAGTCAGATTCACGGCGGCGGGGAGCTGTTTTTT
TRBJ2-1 | NA | NA | TRBV7-8 | CASSPSWGLINEQFF | TGTGCCAGCAGCCCATCTTGGGGACTTATAAATGAGCAGTTCTTC